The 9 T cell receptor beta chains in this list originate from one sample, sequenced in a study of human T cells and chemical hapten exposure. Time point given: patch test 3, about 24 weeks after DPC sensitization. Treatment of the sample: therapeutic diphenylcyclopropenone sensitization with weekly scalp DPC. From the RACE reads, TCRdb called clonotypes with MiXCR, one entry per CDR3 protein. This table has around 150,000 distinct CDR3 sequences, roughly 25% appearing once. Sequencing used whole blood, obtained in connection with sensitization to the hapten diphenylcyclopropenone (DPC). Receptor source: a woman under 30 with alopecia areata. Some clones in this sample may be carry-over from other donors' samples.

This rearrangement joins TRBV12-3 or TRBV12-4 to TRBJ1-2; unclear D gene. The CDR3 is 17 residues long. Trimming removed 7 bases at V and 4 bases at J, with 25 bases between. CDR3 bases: TGTGCCAGCAATACTTCCTCACGGTCGGGGAATCTCTATGGCTACACCTTC. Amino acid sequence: CASNTSSRSGNLYGYTF.

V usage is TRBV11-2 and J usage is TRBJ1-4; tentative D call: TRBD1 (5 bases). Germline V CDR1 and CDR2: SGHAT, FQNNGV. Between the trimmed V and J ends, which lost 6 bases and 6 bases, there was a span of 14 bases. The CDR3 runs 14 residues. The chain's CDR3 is CASSRTGGDEKLFF. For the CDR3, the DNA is TGTGCCAGCAGTCGGACGGGGGGGGATGAAAAACTGTTTTTT.

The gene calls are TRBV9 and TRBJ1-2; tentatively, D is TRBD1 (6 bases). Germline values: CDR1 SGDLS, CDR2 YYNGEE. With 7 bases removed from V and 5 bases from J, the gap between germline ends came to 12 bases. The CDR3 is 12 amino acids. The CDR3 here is CASGGHIYGYTF. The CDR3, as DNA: TGTGCCAGCGGGGGACACATTTATGGCTACACCTTC.

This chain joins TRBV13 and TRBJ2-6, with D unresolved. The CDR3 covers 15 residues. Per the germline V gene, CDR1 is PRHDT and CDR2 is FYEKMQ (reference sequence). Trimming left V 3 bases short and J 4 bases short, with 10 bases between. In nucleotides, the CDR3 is TGTGCCAGCAGCTTCAGGTCCCTCGGGGCCAACGTCCTGACTTTC. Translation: CASSFRSLGANVLTF.

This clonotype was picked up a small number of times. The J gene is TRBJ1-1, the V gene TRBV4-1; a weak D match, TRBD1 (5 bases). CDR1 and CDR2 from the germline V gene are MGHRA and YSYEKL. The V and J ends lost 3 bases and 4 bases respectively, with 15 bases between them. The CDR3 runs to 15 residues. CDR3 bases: TGCGCCAGCAGCCACTGGGAGGAAGGGGCCACTGAAGCTTTCTTT. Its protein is CASSHWEEGATEAFF.

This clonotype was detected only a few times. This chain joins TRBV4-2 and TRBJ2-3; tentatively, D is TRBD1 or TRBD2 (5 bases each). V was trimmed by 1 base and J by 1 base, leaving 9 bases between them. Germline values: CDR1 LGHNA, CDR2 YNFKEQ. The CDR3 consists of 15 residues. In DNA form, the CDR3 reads TGTGCCAGCAGCCAAGGGGACCCCGGCACAGATACGCAGTATTTT. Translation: CASSQGDPGTDTQYF.

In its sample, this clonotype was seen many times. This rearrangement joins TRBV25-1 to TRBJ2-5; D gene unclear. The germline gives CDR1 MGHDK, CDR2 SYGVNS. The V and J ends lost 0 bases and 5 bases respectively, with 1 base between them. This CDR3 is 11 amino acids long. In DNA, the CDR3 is TGTGCCAGCAGTGAATATGAGACCCAGTACTTC. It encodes CASSEYETQYF.

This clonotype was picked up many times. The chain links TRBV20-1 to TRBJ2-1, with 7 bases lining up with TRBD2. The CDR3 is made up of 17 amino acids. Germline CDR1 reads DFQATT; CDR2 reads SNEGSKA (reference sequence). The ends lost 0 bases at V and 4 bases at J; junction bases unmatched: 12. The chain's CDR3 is CSARDKWKLAPYNEQFF. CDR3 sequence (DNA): TGCAGTGCTAGAGATAAATGGAAACTAGCGCCTTACAATGAGCAGTTCTTC.

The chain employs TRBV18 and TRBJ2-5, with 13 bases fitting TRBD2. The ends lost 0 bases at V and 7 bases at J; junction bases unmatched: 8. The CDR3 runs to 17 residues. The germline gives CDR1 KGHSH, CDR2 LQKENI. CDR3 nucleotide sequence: TGTGCCAGCTCACCACCGGTAGGGACTAGCGGGGCTAGGACCCAGTACTTC. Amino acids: CASSPPVGTSGARTQYF.